One T cell receptor beta chain is described in this entry. The junction departs from germline at one end; a sequencing error may be responsible. Primers used in a second PCR of roughly 6 to 11 cycles were a sample-barcoded 5' primer and a J-beta primer mix. MiXCR, run by TCRdb on the 5' RACE reads, gives a single entry per CDR3 protein. In the table there are around 870,000 distinct CDR3 sequences, 25% to 30% of which are singletons. The germline V gene encodes CDR1 LGHDT and CDR2 YNNKEL (reference sequence). The CDR3 length is 14 residues. There were healthy Caucasian individuals from Russia, aged roughly 6 to 90, serving as donors. Staff drew 9 to 10 milliliters of peripheral blood from each donor. This record belongs to a study of blood T cells in healthy people across ages. Background on the study: About one barcoded beta molecule per two T cells came from capture by template switching.

The genes are TRBV3-1 and TRBJ1-6; the D gene is possibly TRBD1 (6 bases). The material sequenced was blood. The receptor's source is a woman of 80 years or more in good health. CDR3 sequence: CASSQNTGISPPHF. For the CDR3, the DNA is TGTGCCAGCAGCCAAAACACAGGGATATCACCCCCCCACTTT.